The clone carrying this TCR beta chain occurred many times. TCRdb analysed the 5' RACE reads with MiXCR anew, one entry per CDR3 protein. In the table there are some 340,000 distinct CDR3 sequences, over 12% of which are singletons. These data come from a study of CD8 T cells in ankylosing spondylitis. The sequencing input was blood, either unsorted or a sorted T cell fraction (not recorded which). The origin of this receptor is a male donor with ankylosing spondylitis or in good health (not recorded which).

This chain's CDR3 is CAWSVAPSGVRLFF. The DNA for the CDR3 is TGTGCCTGGAGTGTAGCCCCGTCGGGGGTAAGGCTGTTTTTT. The chain combines TRBV30 with TRBJ2-2; possibly TRBD2 for D (6 bases). CDR1 and CDR2 from the germline V gene are GTSNPN and SVGIG (reference sequence). There are 14 residues in the CDR3. Trimming left V 0 bases short and J 13 bases short, with 18 bases between. Together with reference TRBV30 and TRBJ2-2, the CDR3 gives the full variable domain: SQTIHQWPATLVQPVGSPLSLECTVEGTSNPNLYWYRQAAGRGLQLLFYSVGIGQISSEVPQNLSASRPQDRQFILSSKKLLLSDSGFYLCAWSVAPSGVRLFFGEGSRLTVL.